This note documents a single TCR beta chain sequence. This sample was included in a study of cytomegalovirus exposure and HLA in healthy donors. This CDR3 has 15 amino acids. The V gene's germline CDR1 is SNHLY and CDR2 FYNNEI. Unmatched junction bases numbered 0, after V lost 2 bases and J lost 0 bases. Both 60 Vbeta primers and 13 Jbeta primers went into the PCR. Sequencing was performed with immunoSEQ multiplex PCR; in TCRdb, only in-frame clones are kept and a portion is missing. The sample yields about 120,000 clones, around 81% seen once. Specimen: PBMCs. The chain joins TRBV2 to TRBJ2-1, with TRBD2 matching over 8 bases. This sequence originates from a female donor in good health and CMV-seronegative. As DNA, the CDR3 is TGTGCCAGCAGTGAACTAGCGGGCTCCTACAATGAGCAGTTCTTC. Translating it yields CASSELAGSYNEQFF.